This T cell receptor (beta chain) was documented in a study of OX40 agonist ivuxolimab in advanced cancers. General study results and limits: There was clonal expansion of CD4+ and CD8+ blood T cells by week 6 at 0.1 to 3.0 mg/kg.

Any history of autoimmune disease or systemic immunosuppression disqualified patients. Sequenced by immunoSEQ multiplex PCR; TCRdb stores in-frame clones only, minus some. The sample includes about 5,100 clones, approximately 67% seen only once; the top ten take 55% to 75%. The V and J ends lost 0 bases and 5 bases, in that order; junction bases with no gene match: 2. The CDR3 runs 15 residues. The germline gives CDR1 SGHRS, CDR2 YFSETQ. Comment on this clone: The antigen is unknown.

The V gene is TRBV5-1, the J gene TRBJ2-1, with 10 nucleotides matching TRBD2. The origin of this receptor is an adult with an advanced solid tumor such as melanoma, head and neck, liver or kidney cancer. Specimen: CD4+ or CD8+ T cells sorted from blood, collected in a trial of the OX40 agonist ivuxolimab. The CDR3 region is CASSLVLAGNNEQFF. The CDR3 nucleotides are TGCGCCAGCAGCTTGGTACTAGCGGGGAACAATGAGCAGTTCTTC.